The 30 T cell receptor beta chains below come from one sample, sequenced in a study of PD-1 blockade in classical Hodgkin lymphoma. Each patient relapsed following autologous stem cell transplantation, and prior brentuximab vedotin exposure differed. Repertoires were generated with immunoSEQ multiplex PCR, while TCRdb's copy carries only in-frame clones and drops some. The data hold some 96,000 clones, with roughly 76% observed a single time. The sequencing here drew on peripheral blood mononuclear cells (PBMCs), taken before the second cycle of nivolumab. The receptors originated from a human donor with classical Hodgkin lymphoma.

V gene TRBV28 combines with J gene TRBJ2-7; tentative D call: TRBD2 (5 bases). Germline CDR1 and CDR2: MDHEN and SYDVKM. The V end lost 6 bases, the J end lost 3 bases, and 9 bases lay between the germline ends. CDR3 length equals 12 residues. In DNA, the CDR3 is TGTGCCAGCAGCCAGAGCGGCTACGAGCAGTACTTC. Its protein product is CASSQSGYEQYF.

The chain carries TRBV25-1 and TRBJ1-2; D is perhaps TRBD1 (6 bases). The CDR3 loop spans 17 amino acids. Germline-derived CDR1 and CDR2 are MGHDK and SYGVNS. The ends were cut back, 0 bases at V and 7 bases at J, with 21 bases in the middle. CDR3 bases: TGTGCCAGCAGTGAATATCGGAGGGGACACGGTCAGCCTGGCTACACCTTC. Translated, it gives CASSEYRRGHGQPGYTF.

The rearrangement joins TRBV19 to TRBJ2-5, with TRBD2 matching over 10 bases. Per the germline V gene, CDR1 is LNHDA and CDR2 is SQIVND (reference sequence). The CDR3 totals 16 residues. V dropped 3 bases and J dropped 5; count of bases not matched to a gene: 9. The CDR3 nucleotides read TGTGCCAGTAGTATTGTAGCGGGAGGTAGGAAGGAGACCCAGTACTTC. This codes for CASSIVAGGRKETQYF.

The chain joins TRBV6-5 to TRBJ2-7; TRBD1 is a possible D gene (6 bases). Germline CDR1 and CDR2: MNHEY and SVGAGI. The length of the CDR3 is 15 residues. V was clipped by 4 bases and J by 2 bases, with 15 bases between them. In DNA form, the CDR3 reads TGTGCCAGCAGTTCGGACAGAATTCTAGCCTACGAGCAGTACTTC. Amino acid sequence: CASSSDRILAYEQYF.

The chain recombines TRBV29-1 with TRBJ2-7; D is unresolved. V gave up 4 bases and J gave up 0 bases, with 7 bases separating them. The CDR3 extends over 12 amino acids. From germline, CDR1 is SQVTM and CDR2 ANQGSEA. This CDR3 is CSVGANSYEQYF. In nucleotides, the CDR3 is TGCAGCGTTGGAGCCAACTCCTACGAGCAGTACTTC.

The gene calls are TRBV14 and TRBJ2-7; D is possibly TRBD1 (5 bases). The germline V gene has CDR1 SGHDN and CDR2 FVKESK. Trimming stripped 4 bases from V and 6 bases from J, with 19 bases between. The CDR3 loop spans 15 amino acids. The CDR3 sequence: CASSPTPGRHSEQYF. CDR3 bases: TGTGCCAGCAGCCCCACCCCAGGGCGGCATTCCGAGCAGTACTTC.

The chain has TRBV5-4 and TRBJ1-1; 8 bases align to TRBD1. V lost 4 bases and J lost 10; bases outside the gene matches: 15. The germline V gene encodes CDR1 SGHNT and CDR2 YYREEE (reference sequence). CDR3 length equals 15 residues. DNA for the CDR3: TGTGCCAGCAGCACCTGGACAGGGAGGGGGCTCGGAGCTTTCTTT. Translation: CASSTWTGRGLGAFF.

This clone has only a few counts. This chain links TRBV10-3 with TRBJ2-7, with TRBD1 matching over 11 bases. This CDR3 is 14 amino acids long. The junction had 5 bases not matched to a gene; V was cut back by 6 bases and J by 4 bases. From germline, CDR1 is ENHRY and CDR2 SYGVKD. CDR3 protein: CAIRGDRGTYEQYF. The CDR3 nucleotides read TGTGCCATCAGAGGGGACAGGGGGACTTACGAGCAGTACTTC.

This chain joins TRBV6-1 and TRBJ2-7; perhaps TRBD2 as D (6 bases). Germline V gives CDR1 MNHNS, CDR2 SASEGT. The V end was cut by 1 base, the J end by 4 bases, with 14 bases between. The CDR3 length is 15 residues. Here the CDR3 DNA reads TGTGCCAGCAGTGAAGGTAGCGGTCTTTTATACGAGCAGTACTTC. Residues: CASSEGSGLLYEQYF.

V and J are TRBV18 and TRBJ2-1, with 13 nucleotides matching TRBD2. V gave up 6 bases and J gave up 4 bases; unmatched junction bases: 9. The CDR3 loop spans 17 amino acids. From germline, CDR1 is KGHSH and CDR2 LQKENI. The CDR3 is CASSRGLAGAGYNEQFF. Written as DNA, the CDR3 is TGTGCCAGCTCGCGAGGACTAGCGGGAGCGGGATACAATGAGCAGTTCTTC.

V is TRBV11-2 and J is TRBJ2-7; no definite D call. This CDR3 contains 12 residues. Per germline, CDR1 SGHAT and CDR2 FQNNGV. V dropped 5 bases and J dropped 3 bases, with 8 bases sitting between them. CDR3 region: CASSRPNYEQYF. In DNA form, the CDR3 reads TGTGCCAGCAGCCGCCCTAACTACGAGCAGTACTTC.

The chain combines TRBV19 with TRBJ2-6; D not resolved. V lost 5 bases and J lost 2, with 13 bases in between. The CDR3 has 16 amino acids. Germline V CDR1 and CDR2: LNHDA, SQIVND (reference sequence). CDR3 coding DNA: TGTGCCAGTAGTCTCACCCTGGCAGCTGGGGCCAACGTCCTGACTTTC. This translates into CASSLTLAAGANVLTF.

V is TRBV7-2 and J is TRBJ2-3; D call uncertain. V dropped 5 bases and J dropped 6 bases, with 15 bases sitting between them. This CDR3 region has 14 residues. Germline-derived CDR1 and CDR2 are SGHTA and FQGNSA. As DNA, the CDR3 is TGTGCCAGCAGCGACACTCGGGCGACCGATACGCAGTATTTT. Its protein product is CASSDTRATDTQYF.

This clone was detected only once. The chain has TRBV30 and TRBJ2-6; D remains ambiguous. The CDR3 covers 13 residues. CDR1 is GTSNPN and CDR2 is SVGIG in the germline V gene (reference sequence). Trimming removed 0 bases from V and 4 bases from J, with 4 bases in between. CDR3 DNA sequence: TGTGCCTGGAGTGTACCAGGGGCCAACGTCCTGACTTTC. Residues: CAWSVPGANVLTF.

The gene calls are TRBV7-6 and TRBJ1-2; 9 nucleotides line up with TRBD1. Germline V gene sequence: CDR1 SGHVS, CDR2 FNYEAQ. The CDR3 consists of 14 residues. Trimming at V came to 5 bases and at J to 3 bases, leaving 4 bases not matched to a gene. The CDR3 nucleotides read TGTGCCAGCAGCCTCGGGACAGGGCACTATGGCTACACCTTC. The encoded protein is CASSLGTGHYGYTF.

The chain carries TRBV19 and TRBJ1-1, with 10 bases aligning to TRBD1. The germline gives CDR1 LNHDA, CDR2 SQIVND (reference sequence). The CDR3 is made up of 18 amino acids. V trimming: 0 bases; J trimming: 1 base; junction bases outside the gene matches: 8. The DNA for the CDR3 is TGTGCCAGTAGTATAGACCCCGGGACAGGGGCGCGGAACACTGAAGCTTTCTTT. It specifies CASSIDPGTGARNTEAFF. The full variable domain, its missing parts supplied by reference TRBV19 and TRBJ1-1, is DGGITQSPKYLFRKEGQNVTLSCEQNLNHDAMYWYRQDPGQGLRLIYYSQIVNDFQKGDIAEGYSVSREKKESFPLTVTSAQKNPTAFYLCASSIDPGTGARNTEAFFGQGTRLTVV.

The chain employs TRBV9 and TRBJ2-1; possibly TRBD2 for D (6 bases). Germline V CDR1 and CDR2: SGDLS, YYNGEE. CDR3 length: 15 amino acids. V gave up 0 bases and J gave up 1 base, with 8 bases separating them. CDR3 nucleotides: TGTGCCAGCAGCGTAGGCGGAGGGTCCTACAATGAGCAGTTCTTC. It is translated as CASSVGGGSYNEQFF. Full variable domain (outside the CDR3, taken from reference TRBV9 and TRBJ2-1): DSGVTQTPKHLITATGQRVTLRCSPRSGDLSVYWYQQSLDQGLQFLIQYYNGEERAKGNILERFSAQQFPDLHSELNLSSLELGDSALYFCASSVGGGSYNEQFFGPGTRLTVL.

About this clone itself: One junction end does not reproduce the germline sequence, and a read error may be involved. The CDR3 coding sequence is TGTGCCAGCAGCCCTGGACGGGGACTAGCGGGAGGGGACCCGGTCTTC. Protein: CASSPGRGLAGGDPVF. The chain carries TRBV5-6 and TRBJ2-1; 16 bases fit TRBD2. The CDR3 loop spans 16 amino acids. Germline values: CDR1 SGHDT, CDR2 YYEEEE.

The chain carries TRBV6-5 and TRBJ2-2, with D perhaps matching TRBD1 (6 bases). The V end lost 6 bases, the J end lost 4 bases, and 15 bases lay between the germline ends. This CDR3 has 15 amino acids. CDR1 is MNHEY, CDR2 SVGAGI, per germline. Here the CDR3 DNA reads TGTGCCAGCAGCCACAGGGAAATTCCCACCGGGGAGCTGTTTTTT. Amino acids: CASSHREIPTGELFF.

The chain employs TRBV5-4 and TRBJ1-1; D is unclear. V lost 1 base, J lost 1 base, and 8 bases lay in between. The CDR3 extends over 14 amino acids. In germline, CDR1 is SGHNT, CDR2 YYREEE (reference sequence). This CDR3 reads CASSLLTGNTEAFF. The CDR3 DNA sequence: TGTGCCAGCAGCTTGTTAACGGGGAACACTGAAGCTTTCTTT.

The gene calls are TRBV20-1 and TRBJ2-1; maybe TRBD2 (6 bases). This CDR3 comprises 11 residues. V lost 1 base and J 10 bases, leaving 8 bases between the germline ends. From germline, CDR1 is DFQATT and CDR2 SNEGSKA (reference sequence). The CDR3 DNA sequence: TGCAGTGCTAGAGCAGGACTAGAGCAGTTCTTC. It encodes CSARAGLEQFF.

The chain has TRBV10-3 and TRBJ2-7, with a weak D call TRBD2 (7 bases). Looked up from germline, CDR1 is ENHRY and CDR2 is SYGVKD. The CDR3 has 13 residues. The V and J ends lost 11 bases and 5 bases respectively, with 19 bases between them. The CDR3 region has the DNA TGTGCCGGGGGGGCAGGTGTTCGGGACGAGCAGTACTTC. Translating gives CAGGAGVRDEQYF.

Details on this clone: Distinct nucleotide sequences in the sample also encode this CDR3. The chain links TRBV5-1 to TRBJ2-5; 7 nucleotides line up with TRBD2. The germline gives CDR1 SGHRS, CDR2 YFSETQ. With 6 bases clipped from V and 5 bases from J, the junction kept 7 bases outside the gene matches. CDR3 length: 13 amino acids. Written as DNA, the CDR3 is TGCGCCAGCACCGCCGGGGGGAGGGAGACCCAGTACTTC. Its translation is CASTAGGRETQYF.

The chain joins TRBV6-5 to TRBJ2-2; TRBD2 matches 8 bases. CDR3 length: 14 residues. Unmatched junction bases numbered 10, after V lost 11 bases and J lost 5 bases. Germline assignment: CDR1 MNHEY and CDR2 SVGAGI. CDR3 protein: CAARRGGETGELFF. The CDR3 DNA reads as TGTGCCGCTCGTCGGGGGGGGGAGACCGGGGAGCTGTTTTTT.

Here the CDR3 DNA reads TGTGCCTGGAGTATCGGGGCGGGCTACACCTTC. Its protein is CAWSIGAGYTF. The genes are TRBV30 and TRBJ1-2; TRBD1 might be the D (5 bases). Trimming cost V 2 bases and J 8 bases, with 9 bases left between them. Per germline, CDR1 GTSNPN and CDR2 SVGIG (reference sequence). This CDR3 has 11 residues.

This rearrangement joins TRBV11-2 to TRBJ1-2; a weak D match, TRBD1 (6 bases). Germline CDR1 reads SGHAT; CDR2 reads FQNNGV. The CDR3 extends over 13 amino acids. Trimming removed 4 bases at V and 4 bases at J, with 10 bases between. The CDR3 protein is CASSSDRTYGYTF. The DNA for the CDR3 is TGTGCCAGCAGCTCGGACAGAACCTATGGCTACACCTTC.

Regarding this clone: An end of the junction differs from the germline gene, which may be a read error. The chain has TRBV7-2 and TRBJ2-5, with 8 bases matching TRBD1. The CDR3 covers 11 residues. The germline CDR1 and CDR2 sequences are SGHTA and FQGNSA. CDR3 sequence: CASSLAGQVDF. CDR3 nucleotide sequence: TGTGCCAGCAGCCTGGCGGGACAGGTCGACTTC. Based on the CDR3 plus reference TRBV7-2 and TRBJ2-5, the full variable domain is GAGVSQSPSNKVTEKGKDVELRCDPISGHTALYWYRQSLGQGLEFLIYFQGNSAPDKSGLPSDRFSAERTGGSVSTLTIQRTQQEDSAVYLCASSLAGQVDFGPGTRLLVL.

The V call is TRBV4-2, the J call TRBJ2-7, with TRBD2 matching over 13 bases. The CDR3 runs 17 residues. Trimming removed 1 base from V and 4 bases from J; junction bases left unmatched: 7. Germline assignment: CDR1 LGHNA and CDR2 YNFKEQ. CDR3: CASSQVGTSGTGYEQYF. The CDR3 DNA sequence: TGTGCCAGCAGCCAAGTTGGGACTAGCGGGACGGGGTACGAGCAGTACTTC.

V gene TRBV19 combines with J gene TRBJ2-5; 9 nucleotides align to TRBD2. CDR1 is LNHDA, CDR2 SQIVND, per germline (reference sequence). V lost 1 base to trimming and J lost 5 bases; unmatched junction nucleotides: 5. The CDR3 spans 15 residues. The CDR3 coding sequence is TGTGCCAGTAGTATAGTCGCGGGAGGGCTGGAGACCCAGTACTTC. It is translated as CASSIVAGGLETQYF.

The V call is TRBV7-8, the J call TRBJ2-4, with D uncertain. The germline gives CDR1 SGHVS, CDR2 FQNEAQ. The CDR3 sequence is 14 residues long. V was trimmed by 1 base and J by 6 bases, leaving 10 bases between them. The DNA of the CDR3 is TGTGCCAGCAGCTTAGATTCGCGCGGAAACATTCAGTACTTC. Translating gives CASSLDSRGNIQYF.